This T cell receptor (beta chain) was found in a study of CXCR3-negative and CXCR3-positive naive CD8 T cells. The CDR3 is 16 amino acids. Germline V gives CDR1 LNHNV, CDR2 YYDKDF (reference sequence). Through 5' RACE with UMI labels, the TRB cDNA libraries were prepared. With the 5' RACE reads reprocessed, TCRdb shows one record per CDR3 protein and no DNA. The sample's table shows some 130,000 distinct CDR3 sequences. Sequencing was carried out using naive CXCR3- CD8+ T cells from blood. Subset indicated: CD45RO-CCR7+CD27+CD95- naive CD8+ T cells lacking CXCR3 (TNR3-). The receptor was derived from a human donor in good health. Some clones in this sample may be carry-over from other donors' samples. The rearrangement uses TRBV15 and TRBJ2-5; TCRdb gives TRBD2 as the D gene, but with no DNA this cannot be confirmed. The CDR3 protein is CATSLTAGKIQETQYF. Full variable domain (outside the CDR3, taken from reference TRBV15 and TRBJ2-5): DAMVIQNPRYQVTQFGKPVTLSCSQTLNHNVMYWYQQKSSQAPKLLFHYYDKDFNNEADTPDNFQSRRPNTSFCFLDIRSPGLGDTAMYLCATSLTAGKIQETQYFGPGTRLLVL.